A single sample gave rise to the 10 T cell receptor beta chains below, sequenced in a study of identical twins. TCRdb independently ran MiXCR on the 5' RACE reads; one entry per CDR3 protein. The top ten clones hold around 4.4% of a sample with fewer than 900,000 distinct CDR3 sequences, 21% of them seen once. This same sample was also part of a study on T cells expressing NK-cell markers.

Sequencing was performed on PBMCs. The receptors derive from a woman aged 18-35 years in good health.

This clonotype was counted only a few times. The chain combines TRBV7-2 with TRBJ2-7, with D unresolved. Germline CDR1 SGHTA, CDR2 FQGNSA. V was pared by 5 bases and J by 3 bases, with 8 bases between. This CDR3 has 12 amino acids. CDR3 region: CASSPYGYEQYF. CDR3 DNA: TGTGCCAGCAGCCCATACGGCTACGAGCAGTACTTC.

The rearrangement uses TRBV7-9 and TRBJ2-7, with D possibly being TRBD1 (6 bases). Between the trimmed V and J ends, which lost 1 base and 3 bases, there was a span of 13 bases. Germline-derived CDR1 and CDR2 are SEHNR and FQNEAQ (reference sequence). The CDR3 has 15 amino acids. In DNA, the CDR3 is TGTGCCAGCAGCTTAGTTCGGGACACATTCTACGAGCAGTACTTC. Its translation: CASSLVRDTFYEQYF.

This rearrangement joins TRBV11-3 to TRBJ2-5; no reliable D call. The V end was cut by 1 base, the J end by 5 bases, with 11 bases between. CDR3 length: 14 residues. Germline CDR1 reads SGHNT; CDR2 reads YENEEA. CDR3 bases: TGTGCCAGCAGCTTAGGTTCTTTCGGCGAGACCCAGTACTTC. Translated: CASSLGSFGETQYF.

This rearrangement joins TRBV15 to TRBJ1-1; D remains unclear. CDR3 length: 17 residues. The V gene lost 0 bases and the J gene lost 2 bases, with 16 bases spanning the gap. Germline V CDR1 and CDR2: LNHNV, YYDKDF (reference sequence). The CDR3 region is CATSRDSWTVTNTEAFF. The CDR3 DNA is TGTGCCACCAGCAGAGACTCATGGACGGTTACTAACACTGAAGCTTTCTTT.

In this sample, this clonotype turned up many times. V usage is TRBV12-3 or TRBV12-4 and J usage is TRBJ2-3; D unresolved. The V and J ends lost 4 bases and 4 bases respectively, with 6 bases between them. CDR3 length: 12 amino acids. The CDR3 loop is CASSYLADTQYF. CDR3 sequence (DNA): TGTGCCAGCAGTTACCTAGCAGATACGCAGTATTTT.

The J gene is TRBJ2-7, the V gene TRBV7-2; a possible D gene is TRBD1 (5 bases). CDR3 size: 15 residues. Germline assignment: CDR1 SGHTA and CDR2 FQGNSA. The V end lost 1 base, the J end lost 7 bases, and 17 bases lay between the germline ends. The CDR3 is CASSLVRARAPEQYF. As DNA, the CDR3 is TGTGCCAGCAGCTTAGTCAGGGCCAGGGCACCTGAGCAGTACTTC.

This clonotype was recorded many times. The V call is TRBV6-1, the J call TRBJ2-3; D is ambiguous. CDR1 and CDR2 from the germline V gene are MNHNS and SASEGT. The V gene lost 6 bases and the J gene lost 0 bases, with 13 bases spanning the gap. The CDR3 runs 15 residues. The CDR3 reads CASRRSTLSTDTQYF. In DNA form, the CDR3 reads TGTGCCAGCAGGCGATCGACACTAAGCACAGATACGCAGTATTTT.

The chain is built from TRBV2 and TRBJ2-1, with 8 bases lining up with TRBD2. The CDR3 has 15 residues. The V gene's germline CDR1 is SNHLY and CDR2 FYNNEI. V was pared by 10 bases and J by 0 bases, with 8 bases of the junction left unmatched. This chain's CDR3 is CAIPSGLSSYNEQFF. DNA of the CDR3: TGTGCCATCCCTAGCGGGTTGAGCTCCTACAATGAGCAGTTCTTC.

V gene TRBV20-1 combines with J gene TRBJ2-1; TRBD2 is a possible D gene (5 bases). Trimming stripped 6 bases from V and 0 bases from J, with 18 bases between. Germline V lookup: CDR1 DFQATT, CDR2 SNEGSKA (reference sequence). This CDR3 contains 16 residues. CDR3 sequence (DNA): TGCAGTGCCCACCCCGCCAGCGGTGACTCCTACAATGAGCAGTTCTTC. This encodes CSAHPASGDSYNEQFF.

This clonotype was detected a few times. CDR3 protein: CASSQATGSSDTQYF. The DNA for the CDR3 is TGCGCCAGCAGCCAAGCTACGGGGAGTTCGGATACGCAGTATTTT. V and J are TRBV4-3 and TRBJ2-3, with D maybe TRBD2 (5 bases). The germline CDR1 and CDR2 sequences are LGHNA and YSLEER. Trimming took off 1 base at V and 6 bases at J, with 14 bases between the two ends. The CDR3 has 15 amino acids.